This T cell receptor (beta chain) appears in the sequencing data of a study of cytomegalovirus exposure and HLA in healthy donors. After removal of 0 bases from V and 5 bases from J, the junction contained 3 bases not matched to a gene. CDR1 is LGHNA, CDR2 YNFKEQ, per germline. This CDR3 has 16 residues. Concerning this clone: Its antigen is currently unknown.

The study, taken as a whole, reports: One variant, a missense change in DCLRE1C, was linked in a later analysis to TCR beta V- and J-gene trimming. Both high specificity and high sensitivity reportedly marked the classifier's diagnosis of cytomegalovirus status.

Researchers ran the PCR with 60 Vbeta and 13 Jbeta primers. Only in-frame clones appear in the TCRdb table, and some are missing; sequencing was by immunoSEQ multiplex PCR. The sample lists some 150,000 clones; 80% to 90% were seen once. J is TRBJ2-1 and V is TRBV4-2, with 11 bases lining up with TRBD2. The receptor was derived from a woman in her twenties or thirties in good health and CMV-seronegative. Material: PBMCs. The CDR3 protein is CASSQDGGLADNEQFF. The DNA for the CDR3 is TGTGCCAGCAGCCAAGATGGGGGACTAGCGGACAATGAGCAGTTCTTC.